These 21 T cell receptor beta chains came from one sample sequenced in a study of cytomegalovirus exposure and HLA in healthy donors. The study ran its PCR with 60 Vbeta and 13 Jbeta primers. Only in-frame clones appear in the TCRdb table, and some are missing; sequencing was by immunoSEQ multiplex PCR. The sample shows approximately 120,000 clones, around 81% of them seen only once. Sequences were obtained from PBMCs. All receptors come from a woman aged 25-40 years in good health and CMV-seronegative.

V usage is TRBV5-6 and J usage is TRBJ1-2, with 9 bases fitting TRBD1. The V gene end was trimmed by 4 bases and the J gene end by 7 bases; junction bases not matched to a gene: 8. The CDR3 is made up of 14 amino acids. Per the germline V gene, CDR1 is SGHDT and CDR2 is YYEEEE. CDR3 loop: CASSGNRGQSGYTF. Written as DNA, the CDR3 is TGTGCCAGCAGCGGGAACAGGGGGCAGAGTGGCTACACCTTC.

The V gene is TRBV5-5, the J gene TRBJ1-5; possibly TRBD1 for D (6 bases). The CDR3 sequence is 15 residues long. Germline V lookup: CDR1 SGHKS, CDR2 YYEKEE (reference sequence). V was trimmed by 5 bases and J by 3 bases, leaving 15 bases between them. The CDR3 loop reads CASRPAGGDNQPQHF. CDR3 in DNA: TGTGCCAGCAGGCCCGCGGGGGGCGACAATCAGCCCCAGCATTTT. Full variable domain (missing parts from reference TRBV5-5 and TRBJ1-5): DAGVTQSPTHLIKTRGQQVTLRCSPISGHKSVSWYQQVLGQGPQFIFQYYEKEERGRGNFPDRFSARQFPNYSSELNVNALLLGDSALYLCASRPAGGDNQPQHFGDGTRLSIL.

This clone was seen only once. The chain has TRBV5-4 and TRBJ1-4, with 7 nucleotides matching TRBD1. Trimming at V came to 0 bases and at J to 6 bases, leaving 5 bases not matched to a gene. The CDR3 runs 15 residues. Germline V lookup: CDR1 SGHNT, CDR2 YYREEE (reference sequence). CDR3: CASSLGQGRHEKLFF. As DNA, the CDR3 is TGTGCCAGCAGCTTGGGACAGGGACGCCATGAAAAACTGTTTTTT.

The chain has TRBV6-5 and TRBJ2-7; tentatively, D is TRBD1 (5 bases). Germline V gene data show CDR1 as MNHEY and CDR2 as SVGAGI. There are 15 residues in the CDR3. V gave up 6 bases and J gave up 0 bases, with 15 bases separating them. The chain's CDR3 is CASSNPPGISYEQYF. In nucleotides, the CDR3 is TGTGCCAGCAGCAACCCCCCAGGGATCTCCTACGAGCAGTACTTC.

V gene TRBV10-3 combines with J gene TRBJ2-1, with 14 bases fitting TRBD2. Germline V gene data show CDR1 as ENHRY and CDR2 as SYGVKD. Germline trimming cut 6 bases from V and 7 bases from J; bases unmatched to any gene: 8. CDR3 size: 16 residues. The CDR3 DNA reads TGTGCCATCAGCCAGGGGGGGACTAGCGGGAGTAATGAGCAGTTCTTC. Translation: CAISQGGTSGSNEQFF.

This sequence joins TRBV7-9 and TRBJ2-3, with a weak D call TRBD2 (6 bases). V was cut by 2 bases and J by 5 bases, with 11 bases left in between. The CDR3 extends over 14 amino acids. Germline V CDR1 and CDR2: SEHNR, FQNEAQ (reference sequence). CDR3 sequence: CASSLRGSGDTQYF. For the CDR3, the DNA is TGTGCCAGCAGCTTACGGGGTAGCGGAGATACGCAGTATTTT. Using reference TRBV7-9 and TRBJ2-3 for the parts outside the CDR3, the full variable domain is DTGVSQNPRHKITKRGQNVTFRCDPISEHNRLYWYRQTLGQGPEFLTYFQNEAQLEKSRLLSDRFSAERPKGSFSTLEIQRTEQGDSAMYLCASSLRGSGDTQYFGPGTRLTVL.

J is TRBJ2-1 and V is TRBV5-6, with 8 bases fitting TRBD1. V gave up 0 bases and J gave up 5 bases; unmatched junction bases: 4. The germline gives CDR1 SGHDT, CDR2 YYEEEE. The CDR3 has 15 amino acids. The CDR3 spells CASSLAGTGHNEQFF. CDR3 sequence (DNA): TGTGCCAGCAGCTTGGCCGGGACAGGCCACAATGAGCAGTTCTTC.

J is TRBJ1-2 and V is TRBV28; D perhaps matches TRBD1 (6 bases). Germline V gene sequence: CDR1 MDHEN, CDR2 SYDVKM. V was cut by 5 bases and J by 5 bases, with 18 bases left in between. The CDR3 spans 15 residues. The CDR3 sequence is CASSTRMGARYGYTF. In DNA, the CDR3 is TGTGCCAGCAGTACTCGGATGGGGGCACGGTATGGCTACACCTTC.

This chain uses TRBV7-9 with TRBJ2-5; TRBD1 is a possible D gene (7 bases). V was cut by 6 bases and J by 0 bases, with 11 bases left in between. Germline-derived CDR1 and CDR2 are SEHNR and FQNEAQ (reference sequence). This CDR3 spans 14 amino acids. CDR3 loop: CASRRDSYQETQYF. CDR3 bases: TGTGCCAGCAGGCGGGACAGCTACCAAGAGACCCAGTACTTC.

The chain is built from TRBV7-2 and TRBJ1-5; D is undetermined. Germline loops: CDR1 SGHTA, CDR2 FQGNSA. The CDR3 runs 15 residues. Trimming left V 2 bases short and J 0 bases short, with 8 bases between. Here the CDR3 DNA reads TGTGCCAGCAGCTTATGGAGAGATAGCAATCAGCCCCAGCATTTT. It codes for CASSLWRDSNQPQHF.

The chain recombines TRBV7-2 with TRBJ2-7, with 11 bases fitting TRBD1. With 5 bases clipped from V and 6 bases from J, the junction kept 9 bases outside the gene matches. Germline-derived CDR1 and CDR2 are SGHTA and FQGNSA. The CDR3 runs to 15 residues. CDR3 residues: CASSEFGTGGGEQYF. The CDR3 DNA reads TGTGCCAGCAGCGAATTCGGGACAGGGGGTGGCGAGCAGTACTTC.

The gene calls are TRBV10-3 and TRBJ2-2; 7 bases fit TRBD2. The J segment lost 4 bases and the V segment lost 6 bases, leaving 14 bases of the junction unmatched. CDR1 is ENHRY, CDR2 SYGVKD, per germline. There are 17 residues in the CDR3. The CDR3 sequence is CAISEGRGSVRTGELFF. The CDR3 coding sequence is TGTGCCATCAGCGAAGGTCGCGGGAGCGTTCGCACCGGGGAGCTGTTTTTT.

The chain links TRBV19 to TRBJ2-5; unclear D gene. In germline, CDR1 is LNHDA, CDR2 SQIVND (reference sequence). This CDR3 is built from 13 residues. The V end was cut by 5 bases, the J end by 7 bases, with 14 bases between. CDR3 nucleotide sequence: TGTGCCAGTAGTTGGGTTCGTGGAGTGACCCAGTACTTC. As protein: CASSWVRGVTQYF.

The rearrangement joins TRBV14 to TRBJ2-3; TRBD2 aligns across 7 bases. This CDR3 has 18 amino acids. Germline V gene lookup returns CDR1 SGHDN and CDR2 FVKESK. V was pared by 1 base and J by 3 bases, with 13 bases of the junction left unmatched. CDR3 loop: CASSQGETSFDYTDTQYF. The CDR3 bases are TGTGCCAGCAGCCAAGGGGAGACTAGCTTTGACTATACAGATACGCAGTATTTT.

This CDR3 is CSSTTGLAGGPKETQYF. In nucleotides, the CDR3 is TGCAGCTCGACGACTGGACTAGCGGGAGGGCCGAAAGAGACCCAGTACTTC. The chain carries TRBV29-1 and TRBJ2-5; 15 bases line up with TRBD2. This CDR3 region has 17 residues. V trimming: 8 bases; J trimming: 3 bases; junction bases outside the gene matches: 13. CDR1 and CDR2 from the germline V gene are SQVTM and ANQGSEA.

The chain carries TRBV7-2 and TRBJ2-3, with 9 bases matching TRBD2. Per germline, CDR1 SGHTA and CDR2 FQGNSA. The CDR3 has 15 amino acids. The junction had 4 bases not matched to a gene; V was cut back by 2 bases and J by 4 bases. CDR3 in DNA: TGTGCCAGCAGCTTACCGACTAGCGGAGCAGATACGCAGTATTTT. Translating it yields CASSLPTSGADTQYF.

This clone was recorded once. V is TRBV7-9 and J is TRBJ1-2; D gene ambiguous. Germline loops: CDR1 SEHNR, CDR2 FQNEAQ (reference sequence). V lost 4 bases to trimming and J lost 8 bases, with 14 bases between them. This CDR3 has 13 amino acids. Here the CDR3 DNA reads TGTGCCAGCAGCTCCCAGGAGGCTAGGGGCTACACCTTC. It yields the protein CASSSQEARGYTF. The whole variable domain, remainder taken from reference TRBV7-9 and TRBJ1-2, is DTGVSQNPRHKITKRGQNVTFRCDPISEHNRLYWYRQTLGQGPEFLTYFQNEAQLEKSRLLSDRFSAERPKGSFSTLEIQRTEQGDSAMYLCASSSQEARGYTFGSGTRLTVV.

This chain joins TRBV11-2 and TRBJ2-5; D is ambiguous. Germline V gene data show CDR1 as SGHAT and CDR2 as FQNNGV. V was shortened by 4 bases and J by 1 base, with 10 bases between the two germline ends. There are 14 residues in the CDR3. CDR3 loop: CASSSSTRQETQYF. Written as DNA, the CDR3 is TGTGCCAGCAGCTCGTCCACGCGCCAAGAGACCCAGTACTTC.

This clone was seen a few times. This rearrangement joins TRBV18 to TRBJ2-1; 7 bases are a match to TRBD2. Germline V gene data show CDR1 as KGHSH and CDR2 as LQKENI. The V and J ends lost 5 bases and 4 bases, in that order; junction bases with no gene match: 11. The CDR3 consists of 16 residues. CDR3 nucleotide sequence: TGTGCCAGCTCAGTCGTTGGGGACGGGGGGTACAATGAGCAGTTCTTC. This translates into CASSVVGDGGYNEQFF.

V gene TRBV10-3 combines with J gene TRBJ1-1, with D uncertain. V was clipped by 4 bases and J by 5 bases, with 14 bases between them. Germline-derived CDR1 and CDR2 are ENHRY and SYGVKD. The CDR3 is 14 residues long. The CDR3 DNA reads TGTGCCATCAGTGTGGGCATCGGCGAAACTGAAGCTTTCTTT. It codes for CAISVGIGETEAFF.

V gene TRBV27 combines with J gene TRBJ1-1; the match to TRBD1 covers 8 bases. Germline loops: CDR1 MNHEY, CDR2 SMNVEV (reference sequence). Trimming took 2 bases from V and 4 from J; bases not matched to a gene: 9. This CDR3 contains 16 residues. CDR3 protein: CASSLDSGGWGTEAFF. Here the CDR3 DNA reads TGTGCCAGCAGTTTAGATTCAGGGGGCTGGGGCACTGAAGCTTTCTTT.